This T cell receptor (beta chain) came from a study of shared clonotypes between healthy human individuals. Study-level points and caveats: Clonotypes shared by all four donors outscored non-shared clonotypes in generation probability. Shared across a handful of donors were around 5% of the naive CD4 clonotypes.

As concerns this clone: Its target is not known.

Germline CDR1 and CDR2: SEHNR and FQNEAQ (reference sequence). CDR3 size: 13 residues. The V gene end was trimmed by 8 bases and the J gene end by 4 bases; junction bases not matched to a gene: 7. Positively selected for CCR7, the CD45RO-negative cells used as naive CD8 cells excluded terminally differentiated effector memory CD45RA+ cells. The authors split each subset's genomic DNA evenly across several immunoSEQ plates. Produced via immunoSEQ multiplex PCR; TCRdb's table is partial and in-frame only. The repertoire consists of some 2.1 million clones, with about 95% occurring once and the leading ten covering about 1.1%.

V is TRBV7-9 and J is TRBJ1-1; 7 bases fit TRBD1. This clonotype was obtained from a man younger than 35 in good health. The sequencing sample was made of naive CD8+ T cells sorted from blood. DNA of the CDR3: TGTGCCAGCGGCCCAGGGGGTGTCACTGAAGCTTTCTTT. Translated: CASGPGGVTEAFF.